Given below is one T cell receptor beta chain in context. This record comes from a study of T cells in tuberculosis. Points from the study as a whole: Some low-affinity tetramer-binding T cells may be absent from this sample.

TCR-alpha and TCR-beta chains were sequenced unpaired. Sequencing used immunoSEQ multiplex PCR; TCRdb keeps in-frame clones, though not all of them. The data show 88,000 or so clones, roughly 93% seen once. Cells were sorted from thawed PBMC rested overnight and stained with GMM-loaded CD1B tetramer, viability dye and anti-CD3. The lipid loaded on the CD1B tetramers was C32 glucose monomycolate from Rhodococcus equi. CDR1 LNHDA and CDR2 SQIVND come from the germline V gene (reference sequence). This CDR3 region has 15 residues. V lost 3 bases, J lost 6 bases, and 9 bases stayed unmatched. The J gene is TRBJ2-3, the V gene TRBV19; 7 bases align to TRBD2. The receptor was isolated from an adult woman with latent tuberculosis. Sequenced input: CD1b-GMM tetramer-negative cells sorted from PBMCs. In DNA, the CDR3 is TGTGCCAGTAGTATTGCTGGCGGGGGAGGGGATACGCAGTATTTT. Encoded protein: CASSIAGGGGDTQYF.